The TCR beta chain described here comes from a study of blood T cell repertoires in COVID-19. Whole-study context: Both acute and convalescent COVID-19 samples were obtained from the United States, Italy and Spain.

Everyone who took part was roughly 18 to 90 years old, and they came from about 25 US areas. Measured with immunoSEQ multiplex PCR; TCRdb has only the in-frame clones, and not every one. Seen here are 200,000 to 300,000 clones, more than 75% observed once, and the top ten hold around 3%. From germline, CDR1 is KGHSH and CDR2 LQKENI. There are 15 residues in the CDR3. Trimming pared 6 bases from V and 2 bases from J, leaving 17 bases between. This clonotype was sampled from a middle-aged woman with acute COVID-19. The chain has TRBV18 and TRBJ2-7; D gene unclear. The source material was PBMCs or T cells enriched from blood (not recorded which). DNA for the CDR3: TGTGCCAGCTCCCCAGGAGAGGCGGCGGCCTACGAGCAGTACTTC. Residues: CASSPGEAAAYEQYF. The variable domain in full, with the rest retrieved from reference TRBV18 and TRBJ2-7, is NAGVMQNPRHLVRRRGQEARLRCSPMKGHSHVYWYRQLPEEGLKFMVYLQKENIIDESGMPKERFSAEFPKEGPSILRIQQVVRGDSAAYFCASSPGEAAAYEQYFGPGTRLTVT.